These T cell receptor beta chains were read from a single sample in a study of beta chain features in type 1 diabetes. This table comes from immunoSEQ multiplex PCR, and its TCRdb copy is limited to in-frame clones, with some not included. The sample yields under 350,000 clones, roughly a quarter seen once. Sequencing used naive CD4+ T cells from blood. Every receptor here comes from a woman aged 25 to 39 with type 1 diabetes. Each CDR3 is given with its conserved first and last residue. A D gene is named only where the DNA matches it firmly. A clone size is listed for some rows: how often the clone was seen (once, few, many), or a class if it is expanded.

clone_size j_call v_call d_call cdr3_nt cdr3_aa
few TRBJ2-7 TRBV5-1 TRBD2 TGCGCCAGCAGCACGACTAGCGGGAGTGTCTACGAGCAGTACTTC CASSTTSGSVYEQYF
NA TRBJ2-1 TRBV10-3 NA TGTGCCACCTGGGACACCTCCTACAATGAGCAGTTCTTC CATWDTSYNEQFF
few TRBJ2-5 TRBV9 TRBD2 TGTGCCAGCAGTGGACTAGCCGAAGAGACCCAGTACTTC CASSGLAEETQYF
NA TRBJ2-1 TRBV20-1 NA TGCAGTGCTAGAGTAGAACCTGAGCAGTTCTTC CSARVEPEQFF
few TRBJ2-2 TRBV29-1 NA TGCAGCGTCTACACCGGGGAGCTGTTTTTT CSVYTGELFF
NA TRBJ2-4 TRBV4-1 NA TGCGCCAGCAGCCAAGGAGTAGGCCGAGGCGGAGACCTAGCCAAAAACATTCAGTACTTC CASSQGVGRGGDLAKNIQYF
NA TRBJ2-6 TRBV30 TRBD2 TGTGCCTGGAGTGGGGGTGGGAGGGCGCTTCGGGCCAACGTCCTGACTTTC CAWSGGGRALRANVLTF
few TRBJ1-5 TRBV2 NA TGTGCCAGCAGGAAACGGGGAGGCAATCAGCCCCAGCATTTT CASRKRGGNQPQHF
NA TRBJ2-7 TRBV5-4 TRBD1 TGTGCCAGCAGCTCGACAGGGGGCGGCGAGCAGTACTTC CASSSTGGGEQYF
NA TRBJ1-5 TRBV4-1 TRBD1 TGCGCCAGCAGCCATGGAGACAGGGACAATCAGCCCCAGCATTTT CASSHGDRDNQPQHF
NA TRBJ2-7 TRBV15 TRBD1 TGTGCCACCAGCCCCAGGGGGTACGAGCAGTACTTC CATSPRGYEQYF
NA TRBJ2-5 TRBV29-1 TRBD2 TGCAGCGTTGAATTGGGACTAGCGGGAGATCAGACCCAGTACTTC CSVELGLAGDQTQYF
NA TRBJ1-2 TRBV7-9 NA TGTGCCAGCAGCTTAGATCTGACAGTCTATGGCTACACCTTC CASSLDLTVYGYTF
NA TRBJ2-7 TRBV5-1 TRBD2 TGCGCCAGCAGGGGACTAAACGGCGGGAGTCACGAGCAGTACTTC CASRGLNGGSHEQYF